The 25 T cell receptor beta chains given below trace back to one sample, sequenced in a study of T cells in Graves' hyperthyroidism and ophthalmopathy. What was amplified from RNA transcripts were TCR beta CDR3 regions. The HTBI set primed first-round TCR CDR3 RT-PCR. TCRdb ran MiXCR on the multiplex PCR reads and lists one entry per CDR3 protein. The sample shows about 150,000 distinct CDR3 sequences, around 21% of them seen only once. The sequencing sample was made of blood. The receptors here all came from a woman aged 50 to 60 with Graves' hyperthyroidism that later progressed to Graves' ophthalmopathy.

In its sample, this clonotype was seen many times. The rearrangement links TRBV6-1 to TRBJ2-2; D remains unclear. Between the trimmed V and J ends, which lost 1 base and 2 bases, there was a span of 8 bases. The CDR3 has 15 residues. Germline V gene lookup returns CDR1 MNHNS and CDR2 SASEGT. The CDR3 spells CASSEGRVNTGELFF. The CDR3 DNA follows: TGTGCCAGCAGTGAAGGCCGTGTCAACACCGGGGAGCTGTTTTTT.

This clonotype appeared a few times. V and J are TRBV11-2 and TRBJ2-7; weak D call: TRBD2 (6 bases). Looked up from germline, CDR1 is SGHAT and CDR2 is FQNNGV. The V end was cut by 1 base, the J end by 3 bases, with 13 bases between. This CDR3 contains 15 residues. This CDR3 reads CASSLGTGRNYEQYF. In DNA form, the CDR3 reads TGTGCCAGCAGCTTAGGAACCGGGAGAAACTACGAGCAGTACTTC.

This clonotype was seen many times. This chain joins TRBV28 and TRBJ2-5, with TRBD1 identical over 7 bases. This CDR3 spans 17 amino acids. V lost 4 bases and J lost 0; bases outside the gene matches: 11. Germline V CDR1 and CDR2: MDHEN, SYDVKM. CDR3 DNA sequence: TGTGCCAGCAGTTCCCCGTTAGGGGGCCACTACCAAGAGACCCAGTACTTC. This sequence encodes CASSSPLGGHYQETQYF.

V and J are TRBV28 and TRBJ2-1, with D unclear. CDR1 MDHEN and CDR2 SYDVKM come from the germline V gene. The CDR3 length is 15 residues. V lost 6 bases to trimming and J lost 9 bases, with 21 bases between them. CDR3 sequence (DNA): TGTGCCAGCAGCCCGAATGGACCTCCTCGCGGTGAGCAGTTCTTC. Translation: CASSPNGPPRGEQFF. Based on the CDR3 plus reference TRBV28 and TRBJ2-1, the full variable domain is DVKVTQSSRYLVKRTGEKVFLECVQDMDHENMFWYRQDPGLGLRLIYFSYDVKMKEKGDIPEGYSVSREKKERFSLILESASTNQTSMYLCASSPNGPPRGEQFFGPGTRLTVL.

This clonotype was found many times. The genes are TRBV7-9 and TRBJ2-7; 8 bases align to TRBD1. The CDR3 is 13 residues long. The V gene end was trimmed by 6 bases and the J gene end by 1 base; junction bases not matched to a gene: 2. Germline-derived CDR1 and CDR2 are SEHNR and FQNEAQ (reference sequence). The CDR3 protein is CASRRQGSYEQYF. The CDR3 DNA reads TGTGCCAGCAGAAGACAGGGGTCCTACGAGCAGTACTTC.

Only a few counts were recorded for this clonotype. The chain links TRBV24-1 to TRBJ2-1, with D possibly being TRBD2 (5 bases). The CDR3 has 11 residues. Germline V gene lookup returns CDR1 KGHDR and CDR2 SFDVKD. Deletions cut 4 bases from V and 8 bases from J, with 5 bases between. The CDR3 reads CATSDGDEQFF. The CDR3 DNA reads as TGTGCCACCAGTGACGGGGATGAGCAGTTCTTC.

The chain is built from TRBV19 and TRBJ2-7; 7 nucleotides match TRBD2. The CDR3 loop spans 15 amino acids. Germline V gives CDR1 LNHDA, CDR2 SQIVND (reference sequence). V lost 3 bases, J lost 3 bases, and 8 bases stayed unmatched. The CDR3 reads CASSIGLAENYEQYF. DNA of the CDR3: TGTGCCAGTAGTATTGGCCTAGCGGAGAACTACGAGCAGTACTTC. The full variable domain, rest sourced from reference TRBV19 and TRBJ2-7, is DGGITQSPKYLFRKEGQNVTLSCEQNLNHDAMYWYRQDPGQGLRLIYYSQIVNDFQKGDIAEGYSVSREKKESFPLTVTSAQKNPTAFYLCASSIGLAENYEQYFGPGTRLTVT.

The chain is built from TRBV18 and TRBJ2-1; 7 bases map to TRBD2. This CDR3 is built from 13 residues. In germline, CDR1 is KGHSH, CDR2 LQKENI. The V segment lost 5 bases and the J segment 8 bases; nucleotides outside the gene matches: 6. The CDR3 bases are TGTGCCAGCTCAACACTAGCGCGCGATGAGCAGTTCTTC. This gives the protein CASSTLARDEQFF.

This clonotype was detected a few times. The genes are TRBV14 and TRBJ2-5; 8 bases line up with TRBD2. The trim removed 5 bases at V and 12 bases at J, leaving 11 bases unmatched. The CDR3 totals 13 residues. Germline lookup yields CDR1 SGHDN and CDR2 FVKESK. CDR3 sequence: CASSESGTRSEYF. The CDR3 DNA sequence: TGTGCCAGCAGCGAATCCGGGACTAGGTCCGAGTACTTC.

The chain uses TRBV5-1 and TRBJ2-7, with 10 bases fitting TRBD2. CDR3 length equals 20 residues. The V gene's germline CDR1 is SGHRS and CDR2 YFSETQ. The J segment lost 4 bases and the V segment lost 5 bases, leaving 24 bases of the junction unmatched. This CDR3 reads CASREGTSGARPPSQYEQYF. The CDR3 nucleotides read TGCGCCAGCAGAGAAGGAACTAGCGGGGCCCGCCCCCCATCCCAATACGAGCAGTACTTC.

This rearrangement joins TRBV27 to TRBJ2-7; 11 nucleotides line up with TRBD2. This CDR3 has 15 amino acids. V dropped 2 bases and J dropped 3; count of bases not matched to a gene: 3. Germline V gives CDR1 MNHEY, CDR2 SMNVEV (reference sequence). CDR3 sequence reads: CASSLELAGDYEQYF. The CDR3 DNA follows: TGTGCCAGCAGTTTAGAACTAGCGGGAGACTACGAGCAGTACTTC.

The chain carries TRBV28 and TRBJ2-7, with a weak D call TRBD2 (6 bases). V lost 3 bases and J 2 bases, leaving 14 bases between the germline ends. The CDR3 sequence is 15 residues long. Germline loops: CDR1 MDHEN, CDR2 SYDVKM. In nucleotides, the CDR3 is TGTGCCAGCAGTTTCGGGCGGGGTCTCACCTACGAGCAGTACTTC. The encoded protein is CASSFGRGLTYEQYF. Full variable domain (outside the CDR3, taken from reference TRBV28 and TRBJ2-7): DVKVTQSSRYLVKRTGEKVFLECVQDMDHENMFWYRQDPGLGLRLIYFSYDVKMKEKGDIPEGYSVSREKKERFSLILESASTNQTSMYLCASSFGRGLTYEQYFGPGTRLTVT.

The table lists this clonotype with many counts. The chain links TRBV10-3 to TRBJ2-1; 8 positions match TRBD2. Trimming took 7 bases from V and 6 from J; bases not matched to a gene: 8. The CDR3 is made up of 14 amino acids. Germline CDR1 and CDR2: ENHRY and SYGVKD. The chain's CDR3 is CAINAGGSSNEQFF. The CDR3 DNA reads TGTGCCATCAATGCGGGAGGAAGCTCCAATGAGCAGTTCTTC.

This sequence joins TRBV18 and TRBJ1-1, with D perhaps matching TRBD1 (6 bases). CDR1 is KGHSH, CDR2 LQKENI, per germline. V shed 1 base and J shed 7 bases, with 10 bases lying between them. This CDR3 spans 13 amino acids. The CDR3 loop is CASSPRQDNEAFF. The CDR3 coding sequence is TGTGCCAGCTCACCACGACAGGACAATGAAGCTTTCTTT.

The chain employs TRBV9 and TRBJ2-5; D tentatively reads TRBD1 or TRBD2 (5 bases each). V was shortened by 3 bases and J by 7 bases, with 19 bases between the two germline ends. This CDR3 is 15 amino acids long. Germline V gene data show CDR1 as SGDLS and CDR2 as YYNGEE. Written as DNA, the CDR3 is TGTGCCAGCAGCGCCGGGACCCTCAACCCGGGGACCCAGTACTTC. Translating it yields CASSAGTLNPGTQYF.

J is TRBJ1-1 and V is TRBV11-2, with D possibly TRBD1 on 5 matching bases. Germline loops: CDR1 SGHAT, CDR2 FQNNGV. With 5 bases removed from V and 0 bases from J, the gap between germline ends came to 13 bases. CDR3 length: 15 amino acids. The CDR3 DNA follows: TGTGCCAGCAGCCGGCAAGGGACGGTGAACACTGAAGCTTTCTTT. This codes for CASSRQGTVNTEAFF.

This clonotype was seen at least ten times. V gene TRBV5-8 combines with J gene TRBJ2-1, with 7 bases matching TRBD2. V gave up 6 bases and J gave up 7 bases; unmatched junction bases: 10. CDR3 length equals 14 residues. Germline values: CDR1 SGHTS, CDR2 YDEGEE. The DNA of the CDR3 is TGTGCCAGCAAGGTGGGAGGGCCTATAAATGAGCAGTTCTTC. As protein: CASKVGGPINEQFF. The variable domain in full, with the rest retrieved from reference TRBV5-8 and TRBJ2-1, is EAGVTQSPTHLIKTRGQQATLRCSPISGHTSVYWYQQALGLGLQFLLWYDEGEERNRGNFPPRFSGRQFPNYSSELNVNALELEDSALYLCASKVGGPINEQFFGPGTRLTVL.

This chain connects TRBV4-1 to TRBJ2-1; TRBD1 agrees at 10 bases. The CDR3 contains 15 residues. CDR1 and CDR2 from the germline V gene are MGHRA and YSYEKL. V gave up 3 bases and J gave up 7 bases; unmatched junction bases: 6. The CDR3 region is CASSHPGQGSNEQFF. In DNA form, the CDR3 reads TGCGCCAGCAGCCATCCGGGACAGGGGAGTAATGAGCAGTTCTTC.

The V gene is TRBV9, the J gene TRBJ2-2; the D gene is possibly TRBD2 (6 bases). V was shortened by 3 bases and J by 4 bases, with 16 bases between the two germline ends. This CDR3 is 16 amino acids long. Germline V lookup: CDR1 SGDLS, CDR2 YYNGEE. This chain's CDR3 is CASSGGGTAGTGELFF. Here the CDR3 DNA reads TGTGCCAGCAGCGGAGGCGGGACGGCCGGCACCGGGGAGCTGTTTTTT.

At least ten counts were recorded for this clonotype. This chain connects TRBV11-3 to TRBJ2-3; D might be TRBD2 (6 bases). The CDR3 length is 16 residues. Looked up from germline, CDR1 is SGHNT and CDR2 is YENEEA. The V and J ends lost 5 bases and 1 base respectively, with 16 bases between them. The CDR3 spells CASSTSAGPGTDTQYF. The CDR3 nucleotides read TGTGCCAGCAGCACATCAGCGGGTCCCGGCACAGATACGCAGTATTTT.

J is TRBJ2-5 and V is TRBV28; perhaps D is TRBD1 or TRBD2 (6 bases each). Germline V CDR1 and CDR2: MDHEN, SYDVKM. V was cut by 6 bases and J by 7 bases, with 12 bases left in between. This CDR3 is built from 12 residues. The CDR3 protein is CASSLQGGTQYF. CDR3 DNA: TGTGCCAGCAGCCTACAGGGAGGGACCCAGTACTTC.

This clonotype showed up just a few times. The CDR3 is CASRTGLAGVNEQFF. The DNA for the CDR3 is TGTGCCAGTAGAACGGGACTAGCGGGAGTTAATGAGCAGTTCTTC. The chain employs TRBV19 and TRBJ2-1; TRBD2 agrees at 14 bases. Germline values: CDR1 LNHDA, CDR2 SQIVND (reference sequence). The length of the CDR3 is 15 residues. Unmatched junction bases numbered 5, after V lost 6 bases and J lost 7 bases.

Remarks on this clonotype: A read error is possible here, since a much larger clone lies one base away. The chain links TRBV7-6 to TRBJ2-7; D perhaps matches TRBD2 (5 bases). Trimming removed 2 bases at V and 7 bases at J, with 15 bases between. The CDR3 has 14 residues. Germline V gives CDR1 SGHVS, CDR2 FNYEAQ. The CDR3 region is CASSLRASYNEQYF. CDR3 coding DNA: TGTGCCAGCAGCTTAAGGGCTAGCTACAATGAGCAGTACTTC.

This clonotype has ten or more counts. The genes are TRBV18 and TRBJ2-3, with TRBD2 identical over 11 bases. V was pared by 4 bases and J by 0 bases, with 0 bases of the junction left unmatched. The length of the CDR3 is 15 residues. CDR1 is KGHSH, CDR2 LQKENI, per germline. The DNA for the CDR3 is TGTGCCAGCTCACGACTAGCGGGAAGCACAGATACGCAGTATTTT. Translating it yields CASSRLAGSTDTQYF.

The gene calls are TRBV6-6 and TRBJ1-1; D gene uncertain. The CDR3 spans 13 residues. The V gene's germline CDR1 is MNHNY and CDR2 SVGAGI (reference sequence). The V end lost 2 bases, the J end lost 4 bases, and 8 bases lay between the germline ends. CDR3: CASSYEGRTEAFF. The CDR3 DNA sequence: TGTGCCAGCAGTTACGAGGGCCGCACTGAAGCTTTCTTT.